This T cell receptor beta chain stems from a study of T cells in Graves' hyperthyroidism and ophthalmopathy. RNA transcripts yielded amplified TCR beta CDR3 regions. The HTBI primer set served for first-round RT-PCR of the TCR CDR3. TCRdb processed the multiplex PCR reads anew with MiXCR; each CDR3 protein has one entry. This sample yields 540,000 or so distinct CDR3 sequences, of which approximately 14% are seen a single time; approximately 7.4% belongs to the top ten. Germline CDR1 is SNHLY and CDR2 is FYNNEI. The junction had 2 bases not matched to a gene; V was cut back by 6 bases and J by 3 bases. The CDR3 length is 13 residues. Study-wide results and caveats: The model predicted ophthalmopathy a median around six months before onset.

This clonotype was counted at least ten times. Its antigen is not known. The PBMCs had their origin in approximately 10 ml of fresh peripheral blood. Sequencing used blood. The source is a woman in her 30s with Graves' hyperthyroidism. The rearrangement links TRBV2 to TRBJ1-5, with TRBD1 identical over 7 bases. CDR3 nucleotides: TGTGCCAGCAGGACAGGGCCCAATCAGCCCCAGCATTTT. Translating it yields CASRTGPNQPQHF.